This T cell receptor beta chain stems from a study of blood T cell repertoires in COVID-19. Whole-study context: Acute and convalescent COVID-19 specimens originated in the United States, Italy and Spain. In each case, the material was cDNA or gDNA derived from T cells, B-cell-depleted T cells, or PBMCs.

As processed by the authors: The authors estimated nucleated cell counts from reference gene primer amplification. Profiled with immunoSEQ multiplex PCR; TCRdb holds only in-frame clones, not every one. That table is the source of V, J and clone size, and D and trimming were worked out from the DNA. Of 390,000 or so clones detected, 70% to 90% appear once; the ten largest clones hold 1.4%. The CDR3 consists of 18 residues. V dropped 0 bases and J dropped 3 bases, with 19 bases sitting between them. Germline V gene data show CDR1 as SGHRS and CDR2 as YFSETQ. V usage is TRBV5-1 and J usage is TRBJ1-3; the D gene is possibly TRBD1 (5 bases). This clonotype originated in a woman younger than 45 with active or convalescent COVID-19. Sequences were obtained from peripheral blood. The CDR3 loop is CASSLAGLWSRDGNTIYF. The CDR3 coding sequence is TGCGCCAGCAGCTTGGCCGGTTTGTGGTCCAGGGATGGAAACACCATATATTTT.